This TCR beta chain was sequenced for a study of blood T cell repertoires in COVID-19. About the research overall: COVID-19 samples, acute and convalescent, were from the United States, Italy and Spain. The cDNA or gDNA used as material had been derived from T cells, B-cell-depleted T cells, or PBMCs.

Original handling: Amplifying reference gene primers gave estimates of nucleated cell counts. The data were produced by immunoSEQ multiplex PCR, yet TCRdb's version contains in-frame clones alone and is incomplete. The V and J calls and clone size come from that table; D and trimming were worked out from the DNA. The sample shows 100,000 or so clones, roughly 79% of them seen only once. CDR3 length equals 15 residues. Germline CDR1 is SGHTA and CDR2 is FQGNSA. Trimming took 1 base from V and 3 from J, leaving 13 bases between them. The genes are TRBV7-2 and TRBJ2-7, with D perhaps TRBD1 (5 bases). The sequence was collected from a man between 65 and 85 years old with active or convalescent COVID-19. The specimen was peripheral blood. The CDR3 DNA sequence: TGTGCCAGCAGCTTAGGACAGTTACCCTTCTACGAGCAGTACTTC. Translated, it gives CASSLGQLPFYEQYF.